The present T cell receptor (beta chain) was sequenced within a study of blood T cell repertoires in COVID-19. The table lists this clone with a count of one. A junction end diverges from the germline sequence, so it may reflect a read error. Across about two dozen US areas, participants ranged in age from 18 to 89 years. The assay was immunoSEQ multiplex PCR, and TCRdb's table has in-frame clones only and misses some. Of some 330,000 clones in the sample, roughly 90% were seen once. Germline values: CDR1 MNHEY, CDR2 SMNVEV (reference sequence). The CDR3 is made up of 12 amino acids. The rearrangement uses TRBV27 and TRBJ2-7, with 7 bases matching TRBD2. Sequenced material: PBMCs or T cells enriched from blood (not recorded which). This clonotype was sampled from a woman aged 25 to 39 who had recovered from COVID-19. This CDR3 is CASSLPKGLLHF. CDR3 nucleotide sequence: TGTGCCAGCAGTTTACCCAAGGGACTACTACACTTC.